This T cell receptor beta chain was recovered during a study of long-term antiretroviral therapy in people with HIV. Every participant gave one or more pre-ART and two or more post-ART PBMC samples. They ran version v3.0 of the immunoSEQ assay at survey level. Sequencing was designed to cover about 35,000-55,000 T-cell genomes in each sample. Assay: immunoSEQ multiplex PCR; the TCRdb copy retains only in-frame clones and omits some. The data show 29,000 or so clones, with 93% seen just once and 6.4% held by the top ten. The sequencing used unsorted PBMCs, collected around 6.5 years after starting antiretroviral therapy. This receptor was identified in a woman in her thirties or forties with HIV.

This CDR3 is CASSYSGQGADEAFF. The CDR3 DNA sequence: TGTGCCAGCAGTTACTCGGGACAGGGGGCCGATGAAGCTTTCTTT. This chain uses TRBV6-5 with TRBJ1-1, with TRBD1 matching 12 bases. The germline gives CDR1 MNHEY, CDR2 SVGAGI. The CDR3 contains 15 residues. J gave up 7 bases and V 0 bases, and 3 bases lay outside the gene matches.